The 26 T cell receptor beta chains in this list originate from one sample, sequenced in a study of T-cell reconstitution after alpha-beta-depleted transplantation in children. Researchers prepared the TCRbeta library using unique molecular identifiers, the study reports. TCRdb independently ran MiXCR on the PCR reads; one entry per CDR3 protein. The table has a few hundred thousand distinct CDR3 sequences, 10% to 15% seen once. Material: PBMCs, mostly from graft donor cells, obtained 360 days after TCRalphabeta/CD19-depleted stem cell transplant. The receptors were sampled from a male patient aged 10 to 17 who had a stem cell transplant for acute myeloid leukemia, so the T cells may come from the graft donor.

This clonotype was seen a handful of times. V gene TRBV6-2 or TRBV6-3 combines with J gene TRBJ2-1; 14 positions match TRBD2. The trim removed 6 bases at V and 8 bases at J, leaving 9 bases unmatched. The CDR3 sequence is 16 residues long. The V gene's germline CDR1 is MNHEY and CDR2 SVGEGT. The CDR3 coding sequence is TGTGCCAGCAGAGAGGGACTAGCGGGAGTTGGGTATGAGCAGTTCTTC. Translating it yields CASREGLAGVGYEQFF.

This clonotype occurred a few times. The chain employs TRBV12-3 or TRBV12-4 and TRBJ1-3; D not certain. The germline V and J ends were trimmed by 0 bases and 0 bases, with 6 bases remaining between them. The CDR3 covers 15 residues. The DNA for the CDR3 is TGTGCCAGCAGTTTAGCAGCACTCTCTGGAAACACCATATATTTT. Translating it yields CASSLAALSGNTIYF.

The rearrangement joins TRBV29-1 to TRBJ2-2; possible D gene TRBD1, 6 bases. Germline assignment: CDR1 SQVTM and CDR2 ANQGSEA. The CDR3 runs to 12 residues. The V gene lost 6 bases and the J gene lost 5 bases, with 10 bases spanning the gap. The CDR3 DNA follows: TGCAGCGTATACAGGGTAACCGGGGAGCTGTTTTTT. It yields the protein CSVYRVTGELFF.

The chain combines TRBV20-1 with TRBJ2-5, with 7 bases that match TRBD2. This CDR3 comprises 13 residues. CDR1 is DFQATT, CDR2 SNEGSKA, per germline (reference sequence). CDR3 loop: CSPREGGRETQYF. In DNA, the CDR3 is TGCAGCCCTAGGGAGGGAGGGCGAGAGACCCAGTACTTC.

V and J are TRBV28 and TRBJ2-5; D is uncertain. The ends were cut back, 5 bases at V and 1 base at J, with 20 bases in the middle. CDR3 length equals 17 residues. Germline lookup yields CDR1 MDHEN and CDR2 SYDVKM. This chain's CDR3 is CASSPNTGRVTQETQYF. The CDR3 DNA reads TGTGCCAGCAGTCCGAACACTGGTCGGGTCACCCAAGAGACCCAGTACTTC. Using reference TRBV28 and TRBJ2-5 for the parts outside the CDR3, the full variable domain is DVKVTQSSRYLVKRTGEKVFLECVQDMDHENMFWYRQDPGLGLRLIYFSYDVKMKEKGDIPEGYSVSREKKERFSLILESASTNQTSMYLCASSPNTGRVTQETQYFGPGTRLLVL.

This clonotype came up a few times. The chain joins TRBV5-1 to TRBJ2-1; tentative D call: TRBD2 (6 bases). Trimming pared 6 bases from V and 9 bases from J, leaving 13 bases between. Germline loops: CDR1 SGHRS, CDR2 YFSETQ. This CDR3 has 12 amino acids. Written as DNA, the CDR3 is TGCGCCAGCACCCTGACTAGTGGTGAGCAGTTCTTC. It specifies CASTLTSGEQFF.

This clonotype was picked up a small number of times. This rearrangement joins TRBV11-2 to TRBJ2-1; 7 bases match TRBD2. The CDR3 is made up of 17 amino acids. V lost 4 bases and J lost 9; bases outside the gene matches: 18. Germline CDR1 and CDR2: SGHAT and FQNNGV. The CDR3 spells CASSSGTILIRSGEQFF. The CDR3 nucleotides are TGTGCCAGCAGCTCCGGGACTATTCTCATCCGATCGGGTGAGCAGTTCTTC.

V and J are TRBV15 and TRBJ2-1, with 13 bases matching TRBD2. After removal of 1 base from V and 3 bases from J, the junction contained 3 bases not matched to a gene. The germline gives CDR1 LNHNV, CDR2 YYDKDF (reference sequence). The CDR3 has 17 residues. In DNA, the CDR3 is TGTGCCACCAGCAGAGTTGGACTAGCGGGAGTCTACAATGAGCAGTTCTTC. Translated: CATSRVGLAGVYNEQFF. Based on the CDR3 plus reference TRBV15 and TRBJ2-1, the full variable domain is DAMVIQNPRYQVTQFGKPVTLSCSQTLNHNVMYWYQQKSSQAPKLLFHYYDKDFNNEADTPDNFQSRRPNTSFCFLDIRSPGLGDTAMYLCATSRVGLAGVYNEQFFGPGTRLTVL.

This clonotype was recorded at least ten times. The rearrangement links TRBV7-2 to TRBJ2-7; 8 nucleotides agree with TRBD1. V lost 1 base and J lost 2; bases outside the gene matches: 7. The germline gives CDR1 SGHTA, CDR2 FQGNSA. This CDR3 region has 16 residues. CDR3: CASSLESQGAPYEQYF. The CDR3 nucleotides are TGTGCCAGCAGCTTAGAGTCCCAGGGGGCACCCTACGAGCAGTACTTC. Full variable domain (rest looked up from reference TRBV7-2 and TRBJ2-7): GAGVSQSPSNKVTEKGKDVELRCDPISGHTALYWYRQSLGQGLEFLIYFQGNSAPDKSGLPSDRFSAERTGGSVSTLTIQRTQQEDSAVYLCASSLESQGAPYEQYFGPGTRLTVT.

This clonotype was observed at least ten times. The CDR3 DNA reads TGCAGAATTTCCCCACAACTAGCGAATGAGCAGTTCTTC. Amino acids: CRISPQLANEQFF. The V and J genes are TRBV29-1 and TRBJ2-1, with 7 positions matching TRBD2. Germline lookup yields CDR1 SQVTM and CDR2 ANQGSEA. The CDR3 is made up of 13 amino acids.

This clonotype was recorded at least ten times. V usage is TRBV30 and J usage is TRBJ1-1, with D possibly matching TRBD1 (5 bases). This CDR3 spans 12 amino acids. Per the germline V gene, CDR1 is GTSNPN and CDR2 is SVGIG (reference sequence). V was clipped by 1 base and J by 7 bases, with 10 bases between them. The chain's CDR3 is CAWSGQGFEAFF. The CDR3 coding sequence is TGTGCCTGGAGTGGGCAGGGATTTGAAGCTTTCTTT. Full variable domain (rest looked up from reference TRBV30 and TRBJ1-1): SQTIHQWPATLVQPVGSPLSLECTVEGTSNPNLYWYRQAAGRGLQLLFYSVGIGQISSEVPQNLSASRPQDRQFILSSKKLLLSDSGFYLCAWSGQGFEAFFGQGTRLTVV.

This clonotype was seen only a few times. The rearrangement links TRBV20-1 to TRBJ2-4; TRBD2 is a possible D gene (6 bases). Germline loops: CDR1 DFQATT, CDR2 SNEGSKA (reference sequence). This CDR3 is built from 14 residues. In nucleotides, the CDR3 is TGCGGACGGCGCCGGGCGCGGGGCAAAAACATTCAGTACTTC. Translated, it gives CGRRRARGKNIQYF.

This clonotype was seen repeatedly, ten times or more. The rearrangement links TRBV10-3 to TRBJ2-7; the D gene is possibly TRBD2 (6 bases). V was clipped by 2 bases and J by 5 bases, with 10 bases between them. Germline lookup yields CDR1 ENHRY and CDR2 SYGVKD. The CDR3 is 13 residues long. Here the CDR3 reads CAISERETDEQYF. The CDR3 nucleotides read TGTGCCATCAGTGAGCGGGAGACTGACGAGCAGTACTTC.

This clonotype was detected a few times. The chain carries TRBV20-1 and TRBJ1-5, with TRBD1 as a possible D gene (5 bases). Germline V gene lookup returns CDR1 DFQATT and CDR2 SNEGSKA (reference sequence). V gave up 2 bases and J gave up 3 bases, with 11 bases separating them. The CDR3 has 14 residues. The CDR3 is CSARKQASNQPQHF. The CDR3 DNA reads TGCAGTGCTAGAAAACAGGCTTCCAATCAGCCCCAGCATTTT.

This clonotype was observed a handful of times. The chain links TRBV12-3 or TRBV12-4 to TRBJ2-3; 8 bases are a match to TRBD2. The CDR3 loop spans 21 amino acids. V was pared by 3 bases and J by 3 bases, with 23 bases of the junction left unmatched. As DNA, the CDR3 is TGTGCCAGCAGTTTCTACCACCATTTGAGCGGGAGAGGGGTCCGAACAGATACGCAGTATTTT. It yields the protein CASSFYHHLSGRGVRTDTQYF.

This clonotype was counted between two and nine times. The V and J genes are TRBV28 and TRBJ1-5; D is unresolved. Between the trimmed V and J ends, which lost 6 bases and 0 bases, there was a span of 15 bases. The CDR3 extends over 16 amino acids. CDR1 MDHEN and CDR2 SYDVKM come from the germline V gene. CDR3 amino acids: CASSPPKEYSNQPQHF. The CDR3 DNA reads TGTGCCAGCAGCCCTCCGAAGGAGTATAGCAATCAGCCCCAGCATTTT.

The chain uses TRBV19 and TRBJ2-6; 8 bases line up with TRBD1. V shed 7 bases, J shed 2 bases, and the junction held 7 bases outside the gene matches. CDR3 length: 16 amino acids. The germline gives CDR1 LNHDA, CDR2 SQIVND (reference sequence). The CDR3 sequence is CASIKQGDAGANVLTF. The CDR3 region has the DNA TGTGCCAGTATTAAACAGGGGGACGCTGGGGCCAACGTCCTGACTTTC.

This chain uses TRBV2 with TRBJ2-1, with TRBD2 matching 8 bases. Per the germline V gene, CDR1 is SNHLY and CDR2 is FYNNEI. V dropped 3 bases and J dropped 4; count of bases not matched to a gene: 8. CDR3 size: 16 residues. DNA for the CDR3: TGTGCCAGCAGTGAGGAGACTAGCGCAAAGTACAATGAGCAGTTCTTC. Amino acids: CASSEETSAKYNEQFF.

This sequence joins TRBV19 and TRBJ1-1, with D perhaps TRBD1 (6 bases). Germline V gene sequence: CDR1 LNHDA, CDR2 SQIVND (reference sequence). The CDR3 contains 15 residues. V was cut by 3 bases and J by 0 bases, with 11 bases left in between. The CDR3 protein is CASSMGGHLNTEAFF. CDR3 in DNA: TGTGCCAGTAGTATGGGGGGACACCTGAACACTGAAGCTTTCTTT.

The rearrangement uses TRBV7-8 and TRBJ2-1; 7 nucleotides align to TRBD1. The V gene end was trimmed by 6 bases and the J gene end by 4 bases; junction bases not matched to a gene: 9. CDR1 and CDR2 from the germline V gene are SGHVS and FQNEAQ. The CDR3 spans 15 residues. Written as DNA, the CDR3 is TGTGCCAGCAGGTCACGGGACAGCTATTACAATGAGCAGTTCTTC. Amino acids: CASRSRDSYYNEQFF.

This clonotype was counted between two and nine times. The V gene is TRBV20-1, the J gene TRBJ1-1; D is unresolved. The CDR3 runs 13 residues. V was pared by 3 bases and J by 1 base, with 9 bases between. Germline V gene lookup returns CDR1 DFQATT and CDR2 SNEGSKA (reference sequence). The CDR3 loop reads CSASRYTNTEAFF. For the CDR3, the DNA is TGCAGTGCTAGTAGATACACGAACACTGAAGCTTTCTTT.

This chain connects TRBV11-2 to TRBJ2-7; perhaps TRBD2 as D (6 bases). V gave up 0 bases and J gave up 3 bases, with 30 bases separating them. This CDR3 region has 21 residues. Per the germline V gene, CDR1 is SGHAT and CDR2 is FQNNGV. The DNA for the CDR3 is TGTGCCAGCAGCTTAGACGGGCTTAGCGGAGAGGTAGATTTTTGGGACTACGAGCAGTACTTC. Protein sequence: CASSLDGLSGEVDFWDYEQYF.

In this sample, this clonotype turned up a few times. The chain combines TRBV12-3 or TRBV12-4 with TRBJ1-1; the D gene is possibly TRBD1 (5 bases). V lost 5 bases to trimming and J lost 11 bases, with 15 bases between them. The CDR3 is made up of 12 amino acids. The CDR3 loop is CASSLTGSDAFF. DNA of the CDR3: TGTGCCAGCAGTCTCACAGGATCCGATGCTTTCTTT.

This clonotype was observed many times. This rearrangement joins TRBV28 to TRBJ2-7, with a possible D match to TRBD1 (6 bases). CDR3 length equals 15 residues. V was clipped by 6 bases and J by 5 bases, with 20 bases between them. CDR1 and CDR2 from the germline V gene are MDHEN and SYDVKM. The DNA of the CDR3 is TGTGCCAGCAGGGGGGCGACCGAAGGGTCCCACGAGCAGTACTTC. It is translated as CASRGATEGSHEQYF.

This clonotype has a count of ten or more. This chain joins TRBV9 and TRBJ2-5, with D maybe TRBD1 (6 bases). Deletions cut 0 bases from V and 2 bases from J, with 11 bases between. Per germline, CDR1 SGDLS and CDR2 YYNGEE. The CDR3 runs 15 residues. The CDR3 here is CASSVARGGQETQYF. The DNA of the CDR3 is TGTGCCAGCAGCGTAGCTAGAGGGGGACAAGAGACCCAGTACTTC.

This clonotype was detected only a few times. This sequence joins TRBV4-1 and TRBJ2-2, with 10 bases identical to TRBD1. The ends lost 4 bases at V and 7 bases at J; junction bases unmatched: 3. CDR1 and CDR2 (germline): MGHRA, YSYEKL. There are 14 residues in the CDR3. The CDR3 coding sequence is TGCGCCAGCAGCCTGGGACAGGGGAACGGGGAGCTGTTTTTT. It codes for CASSLGQGNGELFF.